The present entry profiles one T cell receptor (beta chain) with its context. The data were taken from a study of blood T cell repertoires in COVID-19. Whole-study context: T cells, B-cell-depleted T cells, or PBMCs supplied cDNA or gDNA.

In the authors' workflow: Quantification of nucleated cells was approximated via reference gene primer amplification. Clones were sequenced by immunoSEQ multiplex PCR, and TCRdb holds only the in-frame ones, with some missing. V and J calls and clone size follow that table, whereas D and trimming were derived from the DNA. In the table there are 400,000 to 450,000 clones, around 87% of which are singletons. Resolution of symptoms, clearance, or two negative PCRs was present in recovered Cohort 3 donors. This CDR3 spans 15 amino acids. V dropped 3 bases and J dropped 1; count of bases not matched to a gene: 5. In germline, CDR1 is MGHDK, CDR2 SYGVNS.

The V call is TRBV25-1, the J call TRBJ2-7; TRBD1 matches at 8 bases. The clonotype comes from a man aged 25-45 years who had recovered from COVID-19. Input material: PBMCs or T cells enriched from blood (not recorded which). The CDR3 reads CASSDPGQGSYEQYF. The CDR3 region has the DNA TGTGCCAGCAGTGACCCCGGACAGGGTTCCTACGAGCAGTACTTC.